This T cell receptor (beta chain) came from a study of beta chain features in type 1 diabetes. Study conclusions and caveats: Moderate but significant shortening of TCRB CDR3s was recorded in all four CD4+ subsets from Type 1 diabetes patients.

The sequenced template was cDNA made from the entire isolated RNA. Only in-frame clones appear in the TCRdb table, and some are missing; sequencing was by immunoSEQ multiplex PCR. The sample includes approximately 170,000 clones, approximately 7.8% seen only once; the top ten take approximately 0.85%. A remark on this clone: Its antigen is as yet unknown.

There are 13 residues in the CDR3. V shed 10 bases and J 4 bases; nucleotides not matched to a gene: 9. Germline V gives CDR1 MNHNS, CDR2 SASEGT. The rearrangement joins TRBV6-1 to TRBJ2-5; 7 bases are a match to TRBD1. The sample taken for sequencing was central memory CD4+ T cells from blood. This receptor was taken from a middle-aged woman with type 1 diabetes. The CDR3 coding sequence is TGTGCCACCCAACACAGGGGTGGAGAGACCCAGTACTTC. Encoded protein: CATQHRGGETQYF.